These 32 T cell receptor beta chains came from one sample sequenced in a study of blood T cell repertoires in COVID-19. Sequenced by immunoSEQ multiplex PCR; TCRdb stores in-frame clones only, minus some. The sample has 90,000 or so clones; roughly 82% are singletons. The sequencing sample was made of peripheral blood. The receptors here all came from a man aged 50 or older with active COVID-19.

The V and J genes are TRBV5-6 and TRBJ1-2; 8 bases agree with TRBD1. Germline V CDR1 and CDR2: SGHDT, YYEEEE. The V gene end was trimmed by 5 bases and the J gene end by 3 bases; junction bases not matched to a gene: 6. This CDR3 region has 14 residues. The CDR3 coding sequence is TGTGCCAGCAGTTATGGACAGGGAGACTATGGCTACACCTTC. Translation: CASSYGQGDYGYTF. Full variable domain (remainder filled in from reference TRBV5-6 and TRBJ1-2): DAGVTQSPTHLIKTRGQQVTLRCSPKSGHDTVSWYQQALGQGPQFIFQYYEEEERQRGNFPDRFSGHQFPNYSSELNVNALLLGDSALYLCASSYGQGDYGYTFGSGTRLTVV.

This chain uses TRBV19 with TRBJ1-5; no firm D call. CDR1 is LNHDA and CDR2 is SQIVND in the germline V gene (reference sequence). Trimming removed 6 bases at V and 6 bases at J, with 15 bases between. CDR3 length: 14 amino acids. The CDR3 region has the DNA TGTGCCAGTAGGGACGCCGGGCGGGGTCAGCCCCAGCATTTT. This encodes CASRDAGRGQPQHF.

The V gene is TRBV27, the J gene TRBJ2-2; 9 positions match TRBD1. This CDR3 is built from 14 residues. CDR1 and CDR2 (germline): MNHEY, SMNVEV (reference sequence). Unmatched junction bases numbered 1, after V lost 4 bases and J lost 4 bases. The CDR3: CASSYRGRTGELFF. The CDR3 DNA sequence: TGTGCCAGCAGTTACAGGGGGCGCACCGGGGAGCTGTTTTTT.

This chain links TRBV28 with TRBJ2-1; the match to TRBD2 covers 7 bases. The germline CDR1 and CDR2 sequences are MDHEN and SYDVKM. The trim removed 4 bases at V and 2 bases at J, leaving 5 bases unmatched. The CDR3 loop spans 15 amino acids. CDR3 in amino acids: CASSSLTSPYNEQFF. The CDR3 DNA sequence: TGTGCCAGCAGTTCCCTGACTAGCCCCTACAATGAGCAGTTCTTC.

This rearrangement joins TRBV7-2 to TRBJ1-1; D is possibly TRBD1 (6 bases). The CDR3 runs 15 residues. CDR1 and CDR2 (germline): SGHTA, FQGNSA. V gave up 1 base and J gave up 10 bases, with 19 bases separating them. CDR3 loop: CASSLEAVRGLRAFF. CDR3 DNA sequence: TGTGCCAGCAGCTTAGAGGCCGTAAGGGGGTTGAGAGCTTTCTTT.

CDR3 residues: CASSLATGNSPLHF. The CDR3 DNA is TGTGCCAGCAGCTTAGCGACAGGGAATTCACCCCTCCACTTT. The V gene is TRBV7-9, the J gene TRBJ1-6; 7 bases are a match to TRBD1. The CDR3 covers 14 residues. From germline, CDR1 is SEHNR and CDR2 FQNEAQ (reference sequence). The ends lost 0 bases at V and 7 bases at J; junction bases unmatched: 0.

The rearrangement links TRBV4-2 to TRBJ2-1, with 10 bases aligning to TRBD2. The CDR3 extends over 15 amino acids. CDR1 is LGHNA and CDR2 is YNFKEQ in the germline V gene. V lost 4 bases, J lost 5 bases, and 5 bases stayed unmatched. The CDR3 DNA reads as TGTGCCAGCAGCCGGGCCCTAGCGGGAGACAATGAGCAGTTCTTC. Translation: CASSRALAGDNEQFF.

The chain joins TRBV6-4 to TRBJ2-3; TRBD2 matches at 15 bases. V lost 5 bases to trimming and J lost 5 bases; unmatched junction nucleotides: 5. The CDR3 runs to 16 residues. Germline lookup yields CDR1 MRHNA and CDR2 SNTAGT. CDR3 residues: CASSRTSGGAGDTQYF. The CDR3 DNA is TGTGCCAGCAGTCGGACTAGCGGGGGGGCCGGAGATACGCAGTATTTT.

This chain links TRBV3-1 (or the pseudogene TRBV3-2) with TRBJ1-2; weak D call: TRBD1 (6 bases). The CDR3 has 15 amino acids. V dropped 4 bases and J dropped 4 bases, with 16 bases sitting between them. Germline V gene sequence: CDR1 LGHDT, CDR2 YNNKEL (reference sequence). DNA of the CDR3: TGTGCCAGCAGCCCTACAGGGCCCGGTTTCTATGGCTACACCTTC. Its protein product is CASSPTGPGFYGYTF.

This clone was found once. The chain recombines TRBV11-3 with TRBJ2-2, with 9 positions matching TRBD2. The ends lost 3 bases at V and 5 bases at J; junction bases unmatched: 4. The germline V gene has CDR1 SGHNT and CDR2 YENEEA. The CDR3 consists of 15 residues. The CDR3 reads CASSLVRGGTGELFF. Written as DNA, the CDR3 is TGTGCCAGCAGCTTGGTGCGGGGGGGAACCGGGGAGCTGTTTTTT.

This sequence joins TRBV5-4 and TRBJ1-5, with TRBD1 identical over 8 bases. The CDR3 consists of 15 residues. CDR1 is SGHNT, CDR2 YYREEE, per germline (reference sequence). V lost 4 bases and J lost 4; bases outside the gene matches: 7. CDR3 region: CASSPDRGENQPQHF. The CDR3 region has the DNA TGTGCCAGCAGCCCTGACAGGGGTGAGAATCAGCCCCAGCATTTT.

This chain uses TRBV7-3 with TRBJ1-2; maybe TRBD1 (5 bases). Germline CDR1 reads SGHTA; CDR2 reads FQGTGA. V gave up 1 base and J gave up 4 bases, with 13 bases separating them. The CDR3 covers 15 residues. The CDR3 region is CASSLNVGGVYGYTF. CDR3 sequence (DNA): TGTGCCAGCAGCTTAAATGTCGGAGGGGTCTATGGCTACACCTTC.

The chain combines TRBV6-2 or TRBV6-3 with TRBJ2-7; weak D call: TRBD2 (6 bases). CDR1 MNHEY and CDR2 SVGEGT come from the germline V gene. The CDR3 covers 14 residues. The V and J ends lost 4 bases and 3 bases respectively, with 13 bases between them. CDR3 region: CASSWSSGIYEQYF. CDR3 bases: TGTGCCAGCAGTTGGAGTAGCGGAATCTACGAGCAGTACTTC.

The genes are TRBV5-1 and TRBJ1-2; 8 bases are shared with TRBD1. The V segment lost 0 bases and the J segment 4 bases; nucleotides outside the gene matches: 2. Looked up from germline, CDR1 is SGHRS and CDR2 is YFSETQ. This CDR3 comprises 14 residues. The CDR3 bases are TGCGCCAGCAGCTTGGCCGGGACAGGCTATGGCTACACCTTC. Translating it yields CASSLAGTGYGYTF.

The chain employs TRBV6-6 and TRBJ2-7; 10 bases align to TRBD1. The CDR3 sequence is 14 residues long. With V trimmed by 6 bases and J by 6 bases, 8 bases remained unmatched. Germline CDR1 is MNHNY and CDR2 is SVGAGI (reference sequence). The CDR3 DNA reads as TGTGCCAGCAGGCAACGAAGGGACAGGGGCGAGCAGTACTTC. Its protein product is CASRQRRDRGEQYF.

J is TRBJ2-3 and V is TRBV9; D gene unclear. In germline, CDR1 is SGDLS, CDR2 YYNGEE. This CDR3 is 13 amino acids long. Trimming removed 3 bases from V and 2 bases from J, with 7 bases in between. As DNA, the CDR3 is TGTGCCAGCAGCGGTAGATACACAGATACGCAGTATTTT. It is translated as CASSGRYTDTQYF.

The chain carries TRBV11-2 and TRBJ2-5, with TRBD1 matching 9 bases. The trim removed 4 bases at V and 5 bases at J, leaving 8 bases unmatched. The CDR3 sequence is 15 residues long. Germline lookup yields CDR1 SGHAT and CDR2 FQNNGV. The CDR3 DNA reads as TGTGCCAGCAGCTCGCGGACCGGGACAGGGGAGACCCAGTACTTC. As protein: CASSSRTGTGETQYF.

This rearrangement joins TRBV5-1 to TRBJ2-1; 7 nucleotides agree with TRBD1. Germline V lookup: CDR1 SGHRS, CDR2 YFSETQ. This CDR3 is built from 14 residues. Unmatched junction bases numbered 5, after V lost 4 bases and J lost 4 bases. The CDR3 region has the DNA TGCGCCAGCAGCGCGGCGACAGGGTACAATGAGCAGTTCTTC. Translating it yields CASSAATGYNEQFF.

V usage is TRBV7-8 and J usage is TRBJ2-5; 7 bases are a match to TRBD2. V gave up 5 bases and J gave up 5 bases; unmatched junction bases: 8. Germline V gene sequence: CDR1 SGHVS, CDR2 FQNEAQ. The CDR3 has 14 amino acids. The CDR3 nucleotides are TGTGCCAGCAGCGGAAAGACTAGCATGGAGACCCAGTACTTC. Translating it yields CASSGKTSMETQYF. Supplemented by reference TRBV7-8 and TRBJ2-5, the full variable domain reads GAGVSQSPRYKVAKRGQDVALRCDPISGHVSLFWYQQALGQGPEFLTYFQNEAQLDKSGLPSDRFFAERPEGSVSTLKIQRTQQEDSAVYLCASSGKTSMETQYFGPGTRLLVL.

The rearrangement links TRBV28 to TRBJ2-7; D is unclear. Deletions cut 3 bases from V and 10 bases from J, with 10 bases between. CDR3 length equals 11 residues. CDR1 is MDHEN and CDR2 is SYDVKM in the germline V gene. For the CDR3, the DNA is TGTGCCAGCAGTTTCGGTCGTCTCCAGTACTTC. Residues: CASSFGRLQYF.

This chain uses TRBV24-1 with TRBJ2-1, with 8 bases aligning to TRBD1. The ends lost 4 bases at V and 4 bases at J; junction bases unmatched: 8. CDR1 KGHDR and CDR2 SFDVKD come from the germline V gene. This CDR3 is built from 16 residues. This CDR3 reads CATSDQGQGVYNEQFF. CDR3 coding DNA: TGTGCCACCAGTGACCAAGGACAGGGAGTATACAATGAGCAGTTCTTC.

The chain has TRBV7-8 and TRBJ1-5; 11 nucleotides match TRBD1. The junction had 6 bases not matched to a gene; V was cut back by 8 bases and J by 6 bases. CDR3 length: 14 amino acids. The germline gives CDR1 SGHVS, CDR2 FQNEAQ. The CDR3 region has the DNA TGTGCCAGCGGTGGGACAGGGGGAGTTCAGCCCCAGCATTTT. As protein: CASGGTGGVQPQHF.

V gene TRBV24-1 combines with J gene TRBJ2-3; maybe TRBD1 (5 bases). The CDR3 runs to 14 residues. CDR1 and CDR2 from the germline V gene are KGHDR and SFDVKD. V gave up 5 bases and J gave up 0 bases, with 8 bases separating them. Here the CDR3 DNA reads TGTGCCACCAGTGTAACAGGTAGCACAGATACGCAGTATTTT. Protein product: CATSVTGSTDTQYF.

The rearrangement uses TRBV19 and TRBJ1-5, with 7 bases aligning to TRBD1. The CDR3 covers 14 residues. After removal of 3 bases from V and 8 bases from J, the junction contained 7 bases not matched to a gene. The germline CDR1 and CDR2 sequences are LNHDA and SQIVND (reference sequence). Here the CDR3 reads CASSISEGAKPQHF. The CDR3, as DNA: TGTGCCAGTAGTATTAGCGAGGGGGCGAAGCCCCAGCATTTT. Based on the CDR3 plus reference TRBV19 and TRBJ1-5, the full variable domain is DGGITQSPKYLFRKEGQNVTLSCEQNLNHDAMYWYRQDPGQGLRLIYYSQIVNDFQKGDIAEGYSVSREKKESFPLTVTSAQKNPTAFYLCASSISEGAKPQHFGDGTRLSIL.

This rearrangement joins TRBV28 to TRBJ1-6; possible D gene TRBD1, 6 bases. V lost 1 base and J 6 bases, leaving 16 bases between the germline ends. The germline CDR1 and CDR2 sequences are MDHEN and SYDVKM. The CDR3 sequence is 17 residues long. CDR3 in amino acids: CASSLYGFSRGNSPLHF. The CDR3 DNA is TGTGCCAGCAGTTTATACGGGTTTTCCAGGGGTAATTCACCCCTCCACTTT.

The rearrangement uses TRBV15 and TRBJ2-5; D is perhaps TRBD1 (5 bases). Looked up from germline, CDR1 is LNHNV and CDR2 is YYDKDF (reference sequence). Trimming took 1 base from V and 5 from J, leaving 17 bases between them. The CDR3 has 16 residues. In nucleotides, the CDR3 is TGTGCCACCAGCAGAGGGCAAGGGGCAGTTGGGGAGACCCAGTACTTC. Amino acid sequence: CATSRGQGAVGETQYF.

The chain couples TRBV3-1 (or the pseudogene TRBV3-2) to TRBJ1-4; D call uncertain. The CDR3 is 15 residues long. Germline CDR1 is LGHDT and CDR2 is YNNKEL (reference sequence). Trimming shortened V by 1 base and J by 7 bases, and 13 bases separated the two germline ends. The CDR3 sequence: CASSQVEGGGEKLFF. The CDR3 DNA sequence: TGTGCCAGCAGCCAAGTCGAGGGAGGCGGTGAAAAACTGTTTTTT.

In DNA form, the CDR3 reads TGCGCCAGCAGCCAAGAGGGACTAGCGGGGGGGCAGAAAACAGATACGCAGTATTTT. This encodes CASSQEGLAGGQKTDTQYF. The chain employs TRBV4-3 and TRBJ2-3; 16 nucleotides agree with TRBD2. Germline-derived CDR1 and CDR2 are LGHNA and YSLEER. V lost 0 bases and J lost 3; bases outside the gene matches: 6. The CDR3 consists of 19 residues.

V is TRBV13 and J is TRBJ1-3; no definite D call. CDR3 length: 16 residues. V dropped 5 bases and J dropped 3 bases, with 17 bases sitting between them. CDR1 PRHDT and CDR2 FYEKMQ come from the germline V gene (reference sequence). CDR3 in DNA: TGTGCCAGCAGCCCCTCGGACTTCTCATATGGAAACACCATATATTTT. It yields the protein CASSPSDFSYGNTIYF.

The chain links TRBV28 to TRBJ1-4; 8 nucleotides align to TRBD1. Germline V lookup: CDR1 MDHEN, CDR2 SYDVKM. This CDR3 is 14 amino acids long. J was trimmed by 7 bases and V by 2 bases; bases with no gene match: 3. The CDR3 nucleotides are TGTGCCAGCAGTTTACGGCAGGGGGCTGAAAAACTGTTTTTT. Translated: CASSLRQGAEKLFF.

This clone was detected once. The chain has TRBV27 and TRBJ2-3; D possibly corresponds to TRBD1 (5 bases). Germline V gene sequence: CDR1 MNHEY, CDR2 SMNVEV (reference sequence). V dropped 5 bases and J dropped 1 base, with 16 bases sitting between them. The CDR3 covers 16 residues. CDR3 sequence reads: CASSGEVGAGTDTQYF. In nucleotides, the CDR3 is TGTGCCAGCAGTGGTGAGGTTGGGGCAGGCACAGATACGCAGTATTTT.

The V and J genes are TRBV28 and TRBJ2-1; a possible D gene is TRBD2 (6 bases). Germline CDR1 is MDHEN and CDR2 is SYDVKM. CDR3 length equals 12 residues. Trimming cost V 3 bases and J 12 bases, with 12 bases left between them. In DNA form, the CDR3 reads TGTGCCAGCAGTTTGCCGGGAGAGGTGCAGTTCTTC. Translating gives CASSLPGEVQFF.